The next 27 T cell receptor beta chains were all read from a single sample in a study of blood T cell repertoires in COVID-19. Profiling relied on immunoSEQ multiplex PCR, and the TCRdb table lists in-frame clones only, not all of them. The sample yields about 180,000 clones, approximately 85% seen once. Sequences were obtained from peripheral blood. Source of these receptors: a human donor with active or convalescent COVID-19. The donor label of this sample is uncertain.

The rearrangement uses TRBV10-3 and TRBJ2-7, with D maybe TRBD2 (5 bases). This CDR3 has 12 residues. Per germline, CDR1 ENHRY and CDR2 SYGVKD. The V end lost 9 bases, the J end lost 0 bases, and 9 bases lay between the germline ends. The CDR3 protein is CAIRDPSYEQYF. DNA for the CDR3: TGTGCCATTCGGGATCCCTCCTACGAGCAGTACTTC.

The V call is TRBV5-1, the J call TRBJ1-6; 9 nucleotides line up with TRBD1. CDR3 length: 15 residues. CDR1 is SGHRS and CDR2 is YFSETQ in the germline V gene. With 6 bases clipped from V and 4 bases from J, the junction kept 5 bases outside the gene matches. In nucleotides, the CDR3 is TGCGCCAGCAAACAGGGGGCTGGGTATAATTCACCCCTCCACTTT. This translates into CASKQGAGYNSPLHF.

The chain uses TRBV29-1 and TRBJ2-1, with TRBD2 matching 10 bases. Germline assignment: CDR1 SQVTM and CDR2 ANQGSEA. This CDR3 has 13 amino acids. The V gene end was trimmed by 5 bases and the J gene end by 8 bases; junction bases not matched to a gene: 6. CDR3 residues: CSVKASGSDEQFF. DNA of the CDR3: TGCAGCGTTAAGGCTAGCGGGAGCGATGAGCAGTTCTTC.

The chain uses TRBV20-1 and TRBJ2-7; TRBD1 might be the D (6 bases). The germline CDR1 and CDR2 sequences are DFQATT and SNEGSKA (reference sequence). V was cut by 7 bases and J by 6 bases, with 13 bases left in between. CDR3 length: 11 residues. The CDR3 nucleotides are TGCAGTGTTAAAGGGGGTCGCGAGCAGTACTTC. Translated, it gives CSVKGGREQYF.

The V gene is TRBV30, the J gene TRBJ2-5, with D possibly matching TRBD2 (6 bases). Germline V gene lookup returns CDR1 GTSNPN and CDR2 SVGIG (reference sequence). Trimming took off 4 bases at V and 8 bases at J, with 23 bases between the two ends. There are 15 residues in the CDR3. This chain's CDR3 is CAWKLPGDWLVTQYF. Written as DNA, the CDR3 is TGTGCCTGGAAACTACCGGGAGACTGGTTGGTTACCCAGTACTTC.

V and J are TRBV5-1 and TRBJ2-1; 7 nucleotides align to TRBD2. Germline loops: CDR1 SGHRS, CDR2 YFSETQ. The CDR3 covers 16 residues. V shed 0 bases and J 6 bases; nucleotides not matched to a gene: 9. The CDR3 region is CASSLDFGLVGNEQFF. As DNA, the CDR3 is TGCGCCAGCAGCTTGGATTTCGGACTAGTGGGCAATGAGCAGTTCTTC. The variable domain in full, completed from reference TRBV5-1 and TRBJ2-1, reads KAGVTQTPRYLIKTRGQQVTLSCSPISGHRSVSWYQQTPGQGLQFLFEYFSETQRNKGNFPGRFSGRQFSNSRSEMNVSTLELGDSALYLCASSLDFGLVGNEQFFGPGTRLTVL.

The J gene is TRBJ1-6, the V gene TRBV18; D gene ambiguous. This CDR3 is built from 13 residues. Trimming stripped 3 bases from V and 13 bases from J, with 13 bases between. Germline V gives CDR1 KGHSH, CDR2 LQKENI. The CDR3 loop is CASSPGGEDPLHF. The CDR3 nucleotides read TGTGCCAGCTCACCGGGCGGGGAGGATCCCCTCCACTTT.

V gene TRBV5-4 combines with J gene TRBJ2-7, with 9 bases identical to TRBD2. Trimming cost V 1 base and J 11 bases; bases outside gene matches: 16. The CDR3 consists of 16 residues. Germline V gene lookup returns CDR1 SGHNT and CDR2 YYREEE (reference sequence). CDR3 region: CASSLRRPGLAQREYF. The CDR3 DNA follows: TGTGCCAGCAGCTTGCGACGGCCGGGACTAGCTCAAAGGGAGTACTTC. The full variable domain, in which reference TRBV5-4 and TRBJ2-7 provide the parts outside the CDR3, is ETGVTQSPTHLIKTRGQQVTLRCSSQSGHNTVSWYQQALGQGPQFIFQYYREEENGRGNFPPRFSGLQFPNYSSELNVNALELDDSALYLCASSLRRPGLAQREYFGPGTRLTVT.

This rearrangement joins TRBV6-5 to TRBJ2-5, with D uncertain. The V gene's germline CDR1 is MNHEY and CDR2 SVGAGI. The CDR3 runs to 14 residues. The V and J ends lost 3 bases and 5 bases respectively, with 13 bases between them. DNA of the CDR3: TGTGCCAGCAGTTATCGTAACCTCAGGGAGACCCAGTACTTC. Encoded protein: CASSYRNLRETQYF.

The table lists this clone with a few counts. The genes are TRBV2 and TRBJ2-2; the match to TRBD2 covers 9 bases. V lost 1 base, J lost 5 bases, and 5 bases stayed unmatched. In germline, CDR1 is SNHLY, CDR2 FYNNEI. The CDR3 totals 16 residues. CDR3 amino acids: CASSEGGGAFTGELFF. CDR3 in DNA: TGTGCCAGCAGTGAAGGCGGGGGGGCCTTTACCGGGGAGCTGTTTTTT.

The chain uses TRBV27 and TRBJ2-7, with 7 nucleotides matching TRBD2. Germline V gene lookup returns CDR1 MNHEY and CDR2 SMNVEV (reference sequence). V lost 2 bases to trimming and J lost 0 bases; unmatched junction nucleotides: 4. There are 15 residues in the CDR3. In nucleotides, the CDR3 is TGTGCCAGCAGTTTAGGGAGGGGCTACTCCTACGAGCAGTACTTC. This translates into CASSLGRGYSYEQYF.

The chain couples TRBV2 to TRBJ2-1; 11 bases agree with TRBD1. CDR1 is SNHLY, CDR2 FYNNEI, per germline. The V gene end was trimmed by 7 bases and the J gene end by 8 bases; junction bases not matched to a gene: 7. The CDR3 has 14 residues. CDR3 sequence: CASIGWTGGDEQFF. The CDR3 bases are TGTGCCAGCATAGGGTGGACAGGGGGCGATGAGCAGTTCTTC.

This chain joins TRBV5-1 and TRBJ2-2, with D unclear. The CDR3 has 14 amino acids. Deletions cut 0 bases from V and 9 bases from J, with 12 bases between. CDR1 is SGHRS and CDR2 is YFSETQ in the germline V gene. The CDR3 protein is CASSLGPSSRELFF. The CDR3, as DNA: TGCGCCAGCAGCTTGGGACCGAGTAGCCGGGAGCTGTTTTTT.

This clone has just a few counts. The V call is TRBV6-5, the J call TRBJ2-1, with 14 nucleotides matching TRBD2. In germline, CDR1 is MNHEY, CDR2 SVGAGI. V dropped 2 bases and J dropped 6; count of bases not matched to a gene: 0. The CDR3 extends over 15 amino acids. The CDR3 DNA follows: TGTGCCAGCAGTTACGGGACTAGCGGGGGCAATGAGCAGTTCTTC. Protein sequence: CASSYGTSGGNEQFF.

J is TRBJ2-7 and V is TRBV6-5; 9 nucleotides match TRBD2. Germline CDR1 is MNHEY and CDR2 is SVGAGI. The CDR3 runs 14 residues. Trimming at V came to 6 bases and at J to 4 bases, leaving 7 bases not matched to a gene. The CDR3: CASRKPGLAYEQYF. DNA of the CDR3: TGTGCCAGCAGAAAACCGGGACTAGCTTACGAGCAGTACTTC.

This clone appeared a single time. This chain connects TRBV25-1 to TRBJ1-3, with D possibly TRBD1 on 5 matching bases. The CDR3 sequence is 15 residues long. With 4 bases removed from V and 7 bases from J, the gap between germline ends came to 17 bases. CDR1 is MGHDK and CDR2 is SYGVNS in the germline V gene. Here the CDR3 DNA reads TGTGCCAGCAGTGTTCCCATCGGCAGGGATAACACCATATATTTT. Translating it yields CASSVPIGRDNTIYF.

V and J are TRBV4-1 and TRBJ1-5; 9 nucleotides agree with TRBD1. The CDR3 is 20 amino acids. The germline V gene encodes CDR1 MGHRA and CDR2 YSYEKL. The V and J ends lost 1 base and 0 bases, in that order; junction bases with no gene match: 13. The CDR3 sequence is CASSQVTGTGLLYSNQPQHF. Here the CDR3 DNA reads TGCGCCAGCAGCCAAGTAACCGGGACAGGGCTACTCTATAGCAATCAGCCCCAGCATTTT.

The chain carries TRBV7-2 and TRBJ1-6; 7 nucleotides line up with TRBD1. The CDR3 extends over 15 amino acids. Per germline, CDR1 SGHTA and CDR2 FQGNSA. V was pared by 7 bases and J by 4 bases, with 7 bases of the junction left unmatched. The CDR3: CASTRDRAYNSPLHF. CDR3 nucleotides: TGTGCCAGCACTCGTGACAGGGCGTATAATTCACCCCTCCACTTT.

The CDR3 DNA is TGTGCCAGCAACCAGTGGACCGGGGACGAGCAGTACTTC. This codes for CASNQWTGDEQYF. The chain has TRBV12-3 or TRBV12-4 and TRBJ2-7, with TRBD2 as a possible D gene (5 bases). This CDR3 spans 13 amino acids. Deletions cut 7 bases from V and 5 bases from J, with 15 bases between.

CDR3 in amino acids: CASSLVGGQGAVYGYTF. CDR3 coding DNA: TGCGCCAGCAGCTTGGTCGGGGGACAGGGGGCAGTATATGGCTACACCTTC. The chain has TRBV5-1 and TRBJ1-2, with 12 bases lining up with TRBD1. CDR1 is SGHRS and CDR2 is YFSETQ in the germline V gene. Losses at the gene ends were 0 bases for V and 5 bases for J; bases not matched to a gene: 8. The CDR3 spans 17 residues.

This clone was observed at least ten times. The chain links TRBV6-5 to TRBJ1-2, with TRBD1 matching over 9 bases. CDR1 MNHEY and CDR2 SVGAGI come from the germline V gene. CDR3 size: 15 residues. Germline trimming cut 5 bases from V and 7 bases from J; bases unmatched to any gene: 11. The CDR3 sequence: CASSLPGDRAVGYTF. CDR3 nucleotide sequence: TGTGCCAGCAGTCTCCCCGGGGACAGGGCGGTTGGCTACACCTTC.

This rearrangement joins TRBV7-3 to TRBJ1-3, with 8 bases lining up with TRBD1. Trimming removed 5 bases from V and 3 bases from J; junction bases left unmatched: 6. The germline gives CDR1 SGHTA, CDR2 FQGTGA. The CDR3 covers 15 residues. The CDR3 DNA is TGTGCCAGCAGCCCAACAGGGGGACGTGGAAACACCATATATTTT. This translates into CASSPTGGRGNTIYF.

The chain links TRBV3-1 (or the pseudogene TRBV3-2) to TRBJ2-7; no clear D gene. This CDR3 contains 12 residues. The ends were cut back, 5 bases at V and 4 bases at J, with 9 bases in the middle. CDR1 and CDR2 (germline): LGHDT, YNNKEL (reference sequence). DNA of the CDR3: TGTGCCAGCAGCACCGCCGGGTACGAGCAGTACTTC. It translates to CASSTAGYEQYF.

The DNA for the CDR3 is TGCGCCAGCAGCCAAGATTTGGCGGCGAGCTCTGGAAACACCATATATTTT. It specifies CASSQDLAASSGNTIYF. V is TRBV4-3 and J is TRBJ1-3; D ambiguous. CDR3 length: 17 amino acids. Trimming took 0 bases from V and 0 from J, leaving 12 bases between them. CDR1 LGHNA and CDR2 YSLEER come from the germline V gene.

The rearrangement uses TRBV5-4 and TRBJ1-1; D remains unclear. The CDR3 is made up of 16 amino acids. V was clipped by 2 bases and J by 1 base, with 15 bases between them. Germline V gene sequence: CDR1 SGHNT, CDR2 YYREEE (reference sequence). CDR3 in amino acids: CASSLGVVGWNTEAFF. CDR3 DNA: TGTGCCAGCAGCTTAGGAGTAGTGGGTTGGAACACTGAAGCTTTCTTT.

This clone was seen only a few times. The chain employs TRBV15 and TRBJ2-3; 7 bases map to TRBD2. V gave up 0 bases and J gave up 0 bases; unmatched junction bases: 3. This CDR3 has 16 amino acids. Germline loops: CDR1 LNHNV, CDR2 YYDKDF (reference sequence). This chain's CDR3 is CATSRDYGGSTDTQYF. CDR3 nucleotide sequence: TGTGCCACCAGCAGAGATTACGGGGGGAGCACAGATACGCAGTATTTT.

This clone showed up just a few times. J is TRBJ2-5 and V is TRBV7-2, with 12 bases matching TRBD2. Germline assignment: CDR1 SGHTA and CDR2 FQGNSA. The CDR3 spans 15 residues. J gave up 4 bases and V 5 bases, and 5 bases lay outside the gene matches. DNA of the CDR3: TGTGCCAGCAGCGCCCAACTAGCGGGGGGAGAGACCCAGTACTTC. It translates to CASSAQLAGGETQYF.